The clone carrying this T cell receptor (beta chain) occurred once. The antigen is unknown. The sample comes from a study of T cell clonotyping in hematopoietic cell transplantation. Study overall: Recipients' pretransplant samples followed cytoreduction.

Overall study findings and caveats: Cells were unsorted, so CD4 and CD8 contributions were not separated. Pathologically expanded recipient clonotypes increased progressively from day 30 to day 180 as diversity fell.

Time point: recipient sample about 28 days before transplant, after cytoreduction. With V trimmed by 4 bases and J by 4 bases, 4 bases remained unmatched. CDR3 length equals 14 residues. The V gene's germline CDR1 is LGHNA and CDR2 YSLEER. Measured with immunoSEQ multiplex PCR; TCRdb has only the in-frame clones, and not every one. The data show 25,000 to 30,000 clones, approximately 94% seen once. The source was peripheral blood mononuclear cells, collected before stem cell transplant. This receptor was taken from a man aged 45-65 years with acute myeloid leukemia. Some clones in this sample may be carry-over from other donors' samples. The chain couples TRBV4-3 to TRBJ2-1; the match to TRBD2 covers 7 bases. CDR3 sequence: CASSRGEGYNEQFF. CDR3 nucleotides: TGCGCCAGCAGCCGGGGGGAGGGGTACAATGAGCAGTTCTTC.